This T cell receptor (beta chain) was sequenced during a study of OX40 agonist ivuxolimab in advanced cancers. Study as a whole: Those treated in dose escalation had hepatocellular carcinoma, melanoma, renal cell cancer or head and neck cancer.

People who had autoimmune disease history or systemic immunosuppression were excluded. V lost 3 bases to trimming and J lost 5 bases; unmatched junction nucleotides: 5. The germline V gene encodes CDR1 MDHEN and CDR2 SYDVKM. The CDR3 loop spans 15 amino acids. Sequencing used immunoSEQ multiplex PCR; TCRdb keeps in-frame clones, though not all of them. The sample has 60,000 to 85,000 clones, 70% to 90% seen once; the top ten hold around 0.95%. The rearrangement uses TRBV28 and TRBJ2-2, with 8 bases fitting TRBD2. Sample: CD4+ or CD8+ T cells sorted from blood, taken in a trial of the OX40 agonist ivuxolimab. The receptor was derived from an adult with an advanced solid tumor such as melanoma, head and neck, liver or kidney cancer. The CDR3 DNA reads as TGTGCCAGCAGTTTGGCGGGAGGAGGGACCGGGGAGCTGTTTTTT. As protein: CASSLAGGGTGELFF.